The 17 T cell receptor beta chains presented below share a single source sample, sequenced in a study of identical twins. TCRdb fed the 5' RACE reads into MiXCR, producing one record per CDR3 protein. The sample has 200,000 to 250,000 distinct CDR3 sequences; around 8.1% are singletons. These data are also associated with another study on yellow fever vaccine responses in identical twins.

The material sequenced was memory (CD45RO+) T cells sorted from blood. Every receptor here comes from a woman between 18 and 29 years old in good health.

This clonotype was observed many times. The chain combines TRBV12-3 or TRBV12-4 with TRBJ1-5; possibly TRBD1 for D (6 bases). The CDR3 is 15 amino acids. Deletions cut 7 bases from V and 1 base from J, with 14 bases between. This CDR3 reads CASNGGRRSNQPQHF. DNA of the CDR3: TGTGCCAGCAATGGGGGGCGACGAAGCAATCAGCCCCAGCATTTT.

This clonotype was picked up many times. The chain links TRBV12-3 or TRBV12-4 to TRBJ2-7; D uncertain. The CDR3 extends over 13 amino acids. V shed 0 bases and J shed 2 bases, with 5 bases lying between them. The CDR3 sequence: CASSLADAYEQYF. CDR3 sequence (DNA): TGTGCCAGCAGTTTAGCGGACGCCTACGAGCAGTACTTC.

The CDR3 is CASIQGALNTEAFF. CDR3 DNA sequence: TGTGCCAGTATACAGGGGGCGTTGAACACTGAAGCTTTCTTT. This chain joins TRBV27 and TRBJ1-1; TRBD1 matches at 9 bases. Unmatched junction bases numbered 5, after V lost 9 bases and J lost 0 bases. Germline CDR1 reads MNHEY; CDR2 reads SMNVEV (reference sequence). The CDR3 extends over 14 amino acids.

This clonotype has only a few counts. The chain recombines TRBV7-8 with TRBJ2-3; the D gene is possibly TRBD1 (6 bases). The ends were cut back, 6 bases at V and 2 bases at J, with 21 bases in the middle. The germline V gene encodes CDR1 SGHVS and CDR2 FQNEAQ. This CDR3 spans 17 amino acids. The CDR3 sequence is CASSPGGWGRNTDTQYF. CDR3 coding DNA: TGTGCCAGCAGTCCAGGCGGTTGGGGGCGTAACACAGATACGCAGTATTTT.

In this sample, this clonotype turned up a few times. The chain employs TRBV4-3 and TRBJ1-1, with 7 bases matching TRBD1. CDR1 LGHNA and CDR2 YSLEER come from the germline V gene. This CDR3 comprises 13 residues. V lost 0 bases and J lost 11; bases outside the gene matches: 6. CDR3 in amino acids: CASSQDLTGRAFF. For the CDR3, the DNA is TGCGCCAGCAGCCAAGACCTGACAGGGAGGGCTTTCTTT.

This clonotype was seen only a few times. This rearrangement joins TRBV7-8 to TRBJ2-3; TRBD2 matches 14 bases. CDR3 length: 16 residues. CDR1 SGHVS and CDR2 FQNEAQ come from the germline V gene. Germline trimming cut 5 bases from V and 7 bases from J; bases unmatched to any gene: 8. This CDR3 is CASSIGGLAGVYTQYF. Written as DNA, the CDR3 is TGTGCCAGCAGCATCGGGGGACTAGCGGGAGTCTATACGCAGTATTTT.

The chain has TRBV2 and TRBJ2-3; D call uncertain. Germline CDR1 is SNHLY and CDR2 is FYNNEI. This CDR3 is 14 amino acids long. V was shortened by 6 bases and J by 0 bases, with 10 bases between the two germline ends. CDR3 coding DNA: TGTGCCAGCAGAGCAGGCCTTAGCACAGATACGCAGTATTTT. Translation: CASRAGLSTDTQYF.

In this sample, this clonotype turned up many times. This rearrangement joins TRBV7-2 to TRBJ2-4, with TRBD2 matching over 8 bases. This CDR3 has 15 residues. V gave up 5 bases and J gave up 8 bases; unmatched junction bases: 11. Per the germline V gene, CDR1 is SGHTA and CDR2 is FQGNSA. The CDR3 here is CASSASSGRFDIQYF. The CDR3 nucleotides read TGTGCCAGCAGCGCCTCTAGCGGGCGGTTTGACATTCAGTACTTC.

CDR3 sequence reads: CASSETMGGGPSTDTQYF. CDR3 coding DNA: TGTGCCAGCAGTGAAACCATGGGAGGGGGCCCTAGCACAGATACGCAGTATTTT. The chain uses TRBV2 and TRBJ2-3; possibly TRBD1 or TRBD2 for D (7 bases each). V was trimmed by 2 bases and J by 0 bases, leaving 18 bases between them. There are 18 residues in the CDR3. CDR1 and CDR2 (germline): SNHLY, FYNNEI.

This clonotype was seen more than once but under ten times. This chain joins TRBV3-1 and TRBJ2-7; 9 nucleotides match TRBD1. This CDR3 is 16 amino acids long. The germline V gene has CDR1 LGHDT and CDR2 YNNKEL (reference sequence). V lost 3 bases, J lost 4 bases, and 10 bases stayed unmatched. This CDR3 is CASSHVPGQGLYEQYF. DNA for the CDR3: TGTGCCAGCAGCCACGTACCGGGACAGGGTTTGTACGAGCAGTACTTC.

There are many counts of this clonotype. An end of the junction differs from the germline gene, which may be a read error. The J gene is TRBJ2-1, the V gene TRBV2; D is perhaps TRBD2 (6 bases). The CDR3 covers 16 residues. The germline gives CDR1 SNHLY, CDR2 FYNNEI. CDR3 nucleotides: TGTGCCAGCAGTGTATCGGGGGTTGTTGACTACTATGAGCAGTTCTTC. This gives the protein CASSVSGVVDYYEQFF.

This clonotype was counted many times. The chain couples TRBV11-2 to TRBJ2-7; 8 bases are a match to TRBD1. V gave up 5 bases and J gave up 7 bases; unmatched junction bases: 7. This CDR3 has 13 residues. Per germline, CDR1 SGHAT and CDR2 FQNNGV. The CDR3 here is CASSPGQGREQYF. The CDR3 DNA follows: TGTGCCAGCAGCCCCGGACAGGGAAGAGAGCAGTACTTC.

This clonotype was recorded many times. The chain has TRBV12-3 or TRBV12-4 and TRBJ1-5; D remains ambiguous. This CDR3 is 14 amino acids long. V lost 1 base and J lost 9, with 13 bases in between. The CDR3 region is CASSLESGGMPQHF. In nucleotides, the CDR3 is TGTGCCAGCAGTTTAGAATCAGGTGGCATGCCCCAGCATTTT.

The V call is TRBV3-1, the J call TRBJ2-2; D possibly corresponds to TRBD2 (6 bases). V was trimmed by 6 bases and J by 0 bases, leaving 11 bases between them. Germline assignment: CDR1 LGHDT and CDR2 YNNKEL (reference sequence). The CDR3 spans 15 residues. CDR3 loop: CASRSGDTNTGELFF. CDR3 sequence (DNA): TGTGCCAGCAGGTCGGGGGATACGAACACCGGGGAGCTGTTTTTT.

This clonotype was detected ten times or more. The chain carries TRBV20-1 and TRBJ2-3, with 9 bases lining up with TRBD1. The CDR3 loop spans 15 amino acids. Germline V gene sequence: CDR1 DFQATT, CDR2 SNEGSKA (reference sequence). With 5 bases clipped from V and 0 bases from J, the junction kept 6 bases outside the gene matches. The CDR3 sequence is CSAQTGGKSTDTQYF. CDR3 bases: TGCAGTGCTCAGACAGGGGGTAAAAGCACAGATACGCAGTATTTT.

This clonotype showed up many times. This sequence joins TRBV5-1 and TRBJ2-2; D gene unclear. The CDR3 spans 15 residues. Trimming cost V 0 bases and J 4 bases, with 10 bases left between them. Per the germline V gene, CDR1 is SGHRS and CDR2 is YFSETQ. CDR3 nucleotides: TGCGCCAGCAGCTTGGTAGTAGCAGGCACCGGGGAGCTGTTTTTT. Residues: CASSLVVAGTGELFF. The whole variable domain, filled in from reference TRBV5-1 and TRBJ2-2, reads KAGVTQTPRYLIKTRGQQVTLSCSPISGHRSVSWYQQTPGQGLQFLFEYFSETQRNKGNFPGRFSGRQFSNSRSEMNVSTLELGDSALYLCASSLVVAGTGELFFGEGSRLTVL.

This clonotype came up a few times. V gene TRBV29-1 combines with J gene TRBJ2-5, with 7 bases aligning to TRBD1. V shed 4 bases and J 3 bases; nucleotides not matched to a gene: 8. Germline values: CDR1 SQVTM, CDR2 ANQGSEA. CDR3 size: 14 residues. The CDR3 region has the DNA TGCAGCGTTGCTCCGACAGGGTTCAAAGAGACCCAGTACTTC. This sequence encodes CSVAPTGFKETQYF.